These 21 T cell receptor beta chains were sequenced from one sample in a study of shared clonotypes between healthy human individuals. TCRdb's copy holds only in-frame clones and misses some; the assay was immunoSEQ multiplex PCR. The repertoire has 600,000 or so clones, approximately 96% of them found once; the top ten carry approximately 0.11%. CD8 cells regarded as naive lacked CD45RO, were positively chosen for CCR7, and omitted terminally differentiated effector memory CD45RA+ cells. The sequenced material came from naive CD8+ T cells sorted from blood. These receptors were collected from a woman under 40 in good health.

J is TRBJ1-5 and V is TRBV23-1; the D gene is possibly TRBD1 (5 bases). TRBV23-1 is designated an ORF whose function remains uncertain. The germline V and J ends were trimmed by 4 bases and 2 bases, with 24 bases remaining between them. The CDR3 length is 19 residues. The CDR3 loop reads CASSLPGGLGTWGNQPQHF. The CDR3 DNA follows: TGCGCCAGCAGTCTTCCGGGGGGACTGGGGACTTGGGGCAATCAGCCCCAGCATTTT.

This chain links TRBV28 with TRBJ1-2, with a tentative D call TRBD1 (6 bases). V lost 4 bases to trimming and J lost 4 bases, with 13 bases between them. The germline V gene encodes CDR1 MDHEN and CDR2 SYDVKM. The CDR3 runs 14 residues. CDR3 bases: TGTGCCAGCAGTTACCGGGGGGCTTCCTATGGCTACACCTTC. Translating it yields CASSYRGASYGYTF.

The gene calls are TRBV19 and TRBJ1-1; tentative D call: TRBD1 (5 bases). CDR3 length equals 13 residues. Germline values: CDR1 LNHDA, CDR2 SQIVND (reference sequence). Trimming took 5 bases from V and 8 from J, leaving 15 bases between them. Here the CDR3 DNA reads TGTGCCAGTAGTCCCCGAGGGGTTGCCGAAGCTTTCTTT. Its translation is CASSPRGVAEAFF. Supplemented by reference TRBV19 and TRBJ1-1, the full variable domain reads DGGITQSPKYLFRKEGQNVTLSCEQNLNHDAMYWYRQDPGQGLRLIYYSQIVNDFQKGDIAEGYSVSREKKESFPLTVTSAQKNPTAFYLCASSPRGVAEAFFGQGTRLTVV.

Regarding this clone: Other DNA sequences of this sample code for an identical CDR3. This chain joins TRBV27 and TRBJ2-7; 9 bases are shared with TRBD1. The germline CDR1 and CDR2 sequences are MNHEY and SMNVEV (reference sequence). J gave up 2 bases and V 6 bases, and 8 bases lay outside the gene matches. The CDR3 consists of 15 residues. The CDR3 sequence is CASRTTGTGTYEQYF. The DNA for the CDR3 is TGTGCCAGCAGGACGACCGGGACAGGGACCTACGAGCAGTACTTC.

The V call is TRBV11-1, the J call TRBJ1-1, with D possibly TRBD1 on 6 matching bases. V lost 5 bases to trimming and J lost 6 bases, with 16 bases between them. Germline assignment: CDR1 SGHAT and CDR2 FQDESV (reference sequence). The CDR3 covers 14 residues. The CDR3 nucleotides are TGTGCCAGCAGCCTGCACGGACAGACGGCTGAAGCTTTCTTT. It encodes CASSLHGQTAEAFF.

This sequence joins TRBV5-5 and TRBJ1-5; D is unclear. The CDR3 has 14 residues. V lost 2 bases, J lost 0 bases, and 6 bases lay in between. Germline V gene lookup returns CDR1 SGHKS and CDR2 YYEKEE (reference sequence). The CDR3 protein is CASSFSRSNQPQHF. CDR3 DNA sequence: TGTGCCAGCAGCTTTTCCCGTAGCAATCAGCCCCAGCATTTT.

This clone was detected only once. The chain couples TRBV7-6 to TRBJ2-7, with TRBD1 identical over 7 bases. The V segment lost 5 bases and the J segment 7 bases; nucleotides outside the gene matches: 2. The CDR3 is made up of 11 amino acids. Germline values: CDR1 SGHVS, CDR2 FNYEAQ. The CDR3 region has the DNA TGTGCCAGCAGCGTACAGGGGGAGCAGTACTTC. This codes for CASSVQGEQYF.

CDR3 amino acids: CASSFTLAGTDTQYF. Written as DNA, the CDR3 is TGTGCCAGCAGTTTTACCCTAGCGGGTACAGATACGCAGTATTTT. The chain combines TRBV28 with TRBJ2-3; 8 bases map to TRBD2. CDR1 and CDR2 from the germline V gene are MDHEN and SYDVKM. The CDR3 sequence is 15 residues long. The V gene end was trimmed by 3 bases and the J gene end by 3 bases; junction bases not matched to a gene: 5. The whole variable domain, remainder taken from reference TRBV28 and TRBJ2-3, is DVKVTQSSRYLVKRTGEKVFLECVQDMDHENMFWYRQDPGLGLRLIYFSYDVKMKEKGDIPEGYSVSREKKERFSLILESASTNQTSMYLCASSFTLAGTDTQYFGPGTRLTVL.

The chain has TRBV5-4 and TRBJ2-7; TRBD1 matches at 7 bases. V shed 2 bases, J shed 5 bases, and the junction held 7 bases outside the gene matches. The V gene's germline CDR1 is SGHNT and CDR2 YYREEE (reference sequence). CDR3 length: 14 residues. The CDR3 reads CASSFPDRLNEQYF. DNA of the CDR3: TGTGCCAGCAGCTTCCCGGACAGGTTGAACGAGCAGTACTTC.

The chain couples TRBV27 to TRBJ1-1; a weak D match, TRBD1 (6 bases). The CDR3 covers 13 residues. CDR1 MNHEY and CDR2 SMNVEV come from the germline V gene (reference sequence). The V end lost 5 bases, the J end lost 6 bases, and 13 bases lay between the germline ends. Written as DNA, the CDR3 is TGTGCCAGCAGTAATCCACAGGGCTCTGAAGCTTTCTTT. Translation: CASSNPQGSEAFF.

V gene TRBV5-1 combines with J gene TRBJ2-7; 10 positions match TRBD2. The J segment lost 2 bases and the V segment lost 6 bases, leaving 20 bases of the junction unmatched. Per germline, CDR1 SGHRS and CDR2 YFSETQ. This CDR3 contains 19 residues. The CDR3 here is CASTLEGQARTSGTYEQYF. The CDR3 nucleotides read TGCGCCAGCACCTTAGAGGGGCAGGCGAGGACTAGCGGAACCTACGAGCAGTACTTC.

This clone was detected once. The chain carries TRBV27 and TRBJ1-1; the D is unclear. The CDR3 spans 13 residues. From germline, CDR1 is MNHEY and CDR2 SMNVEV (reference sequence). Trimming shortened V by 4 bases and J by 1 base, and 7 bases separated the two germline ends. Here the CDR3 reads CASSSPGNTEAFF. The CDR3 nucleotides read TGTGCCAGCAGTTCCCCCGGGAACACTGAAGCTTTCTTT.

This clone occurred once. As DNA, the CDR3 is TGTGCCAGCAGCTTAGGACTGGGTAAGGCCGAGCAGTACTTC. This translates into CASSLGLGKAEQYF. V is TRBV11-2 and J is TRBJ2-7; no reliable D call. The CDR3 loop spans 14 amino acids. The V end lost 1 base, the J end lost 6 bases, and 13 bases lay between the germline ends. The germline V gene encodes CDR1 SGHAT and CDR2 FQNNGV.

The V gene is TRBV4-1, the J gene TRBJ1-5; D unclear. Trimming cost V 1 base and J 1 base, with 8 bases left between them. Germline CDR1 is MGHRA and CDR2 is YSYEKL. The CDR3 sequence is 15 residues long. As DNA, the CDR3 is TGCGCCAGCAGCCAAGGCACCCGAAGCAATCAGCCCCAGCATTTT. Translating it yields CASSQGTRSNQPQHF.

This sequence joins TRBV9 and TRBJ2-5; possibly TRBD1 for D (6 bases). Trimming shortened V by 3 bases and J by 1 base, and 19 bases separated the two germline ends. The CDR3 runs 17 residues. CDR1 SGDLS and CDR2 YYNGEE come from the germline V gene. CDR3 in DNA: TGTGCCAGCAGCGCGTATACCAAGGACAGAGGCCAAGAGACCCAGTACTTC. Translating gives CASSAYTKDRGQETQYF. Using reference TRBV9 and TRBJ2-5 for the parts outside the CDR3, the full variable domain is DSGVTQTPKHLITATGQRVTLRCSPRSGDLSVYWYQQSLDQGLQFLIQYYNGEERAKGNILERFSAQQFPDLHSELNLSSLELGDSALYFCASSAYTKDRGQETQYFGPGTRLLVL.

This clone occurred once. The gene calls are TRBV6-6 and TRBJ2-7, with TRBD2 matching 7 bases. There are 13 residues in the CDR3. The V gene end was trimmed by 6 bases and the J gene end by 6 bases; junction bases not matched to a gene: 8. Germline CDR1 reads MNHNY; CDR2 reads SVGAGI (reference sequence). The CDR3 loop reads CASRPGAGTEQYF. CDR3 nucleotides: TGTGCCAGCAGGCCCGGAGCGGGAACCGAGCAGTACTTC.

This chain joins TRBV10-3 and TRBJ2-7; D uncertain. Trimming took 1 base from V and 5 from J, leaving 18 bases between them. The CDR3 consists of 16 residues. Germline-derived CDR1 and CDR2 are ENHRY and SYGVKD. The CDR3 DNA reads TGTGCCATCAGTGAGTACTCGATGGCCGTCGGACACGAGCAGTACTTC. It translates to CAISEYSMAVGHEQYF.

The genes are TRBV7-6 and TRBJ1-2, with no clear D. From germline, CDR1 is SGHVS and CDR2 FNYEAQ. Deletions cut 1 base from V and 8 bases from J, with 11 bases between. This CDR3 has 13 residues. CDR3: CASSLGVGRGYTF. The CDR3 DNA follows: TGTGCCAGCAGCTTAGGGGTCGGGCGCGGCTACACCTTC.

This clone was found once. The genes are TRBV7-9 and TRBJ1-2; D not certain. This CDR3 contains 17 residues. With 7 bases removed from V and 3 bases from J, the gap between germline ends came to 24 bases. Germline assignment: CDR1 SEHNR and CDR2 FQNEAQ (reference sequence). The CDR3, as DNA: TGTGCCAGCAATCAAATTCCCATGGGCAGTGACTACTATGGCTACACCTTC. Residues: CASNQIPMGSDYYGYTF.

The gene calls are TRBV19 and TRBJ1-4; 9 bases match TRBD1. The CDR3 runs 14 residues. The V gene's germline CDR1 is LNHDA and CDR2 SQIVND (reference sequence). Germline trimming cut 5 bases from V and 8 bases from J; bases unmatched to any gene: 6. The CDR3 region has the DNA TGTGCCAGTAGTTCCGGGACAGGGAGAGAAAAACTGTTTTTT. Amino acid sequence: CASSSGTGREKLFF.

The chain carries TRBV27 and TRBJ2-7; weak D call: TRBD2 (6 bases). Germline V gene lookup returns CDR1 MNHEY and CDR2 SMNVEV (reference sequence). Trimming left V 3 bases short and J 0 bases short, with 12 bases between. CDR3 length equals 15 residues. CDR3 sequence: CASSLGLAISYEQYF. The CDR3 region has the DNA TGTGCCAGCAGTTTGGGACTCGCTATCTCCTACGAGCAGTACTTC.